These T cell receptor beta chains were read from a single sample in a study of OX40 agonist ivuxolimab in advanced cancers. Here immunoSEQ multiplex PCR was the method, and the copy in TCRdb shows in-frame clones only, minus some. The table shows approximately 100,000 clones, with roughly nine tenths occurring only once. The specimen comprised CD4+ or CD8+ T cells sorted from blood, sampled in a trial of the OX40 agonist ivuxolimab. The receptors were sampled from an adult with an advanced solid tumor such as melanoma, head and neck, liver or kidney cancer. The CDR3 runs from the conserved cysteine through the conserved F or W.

>TRBJ2-1|TRBV7-9
CASTLTGANNEQFF
>TRBJ2-2|TRBV5-1
CASSSIRGWGGTGELFF
>TRBJ1-4|TRBV11-2
CASSLWSGASTSNEKLFF
>TRBJ1-1|TRBV16
CASSRQGPSNTEAFF
>TRBJ1-5|TRBV18
CASSPGEGQPQHF
>TRBJ1-5|TRBV5-6
CASSLWATGEGNQPQHF
>TRBJ2-3|TRBV19
CASIPSGGTDTQYF
>TRBJ1-5|TRBV4-3
CASSQDRNQPQHF
>TRBJ1-2|TRBV30
CAWSGRVFNYGYTF
>TRBJ2-3|TRBV28
CASSPLAGKLTDTQYF
>TRBJ2-7|TRBV4-2
CASSHGTGPYEQYF